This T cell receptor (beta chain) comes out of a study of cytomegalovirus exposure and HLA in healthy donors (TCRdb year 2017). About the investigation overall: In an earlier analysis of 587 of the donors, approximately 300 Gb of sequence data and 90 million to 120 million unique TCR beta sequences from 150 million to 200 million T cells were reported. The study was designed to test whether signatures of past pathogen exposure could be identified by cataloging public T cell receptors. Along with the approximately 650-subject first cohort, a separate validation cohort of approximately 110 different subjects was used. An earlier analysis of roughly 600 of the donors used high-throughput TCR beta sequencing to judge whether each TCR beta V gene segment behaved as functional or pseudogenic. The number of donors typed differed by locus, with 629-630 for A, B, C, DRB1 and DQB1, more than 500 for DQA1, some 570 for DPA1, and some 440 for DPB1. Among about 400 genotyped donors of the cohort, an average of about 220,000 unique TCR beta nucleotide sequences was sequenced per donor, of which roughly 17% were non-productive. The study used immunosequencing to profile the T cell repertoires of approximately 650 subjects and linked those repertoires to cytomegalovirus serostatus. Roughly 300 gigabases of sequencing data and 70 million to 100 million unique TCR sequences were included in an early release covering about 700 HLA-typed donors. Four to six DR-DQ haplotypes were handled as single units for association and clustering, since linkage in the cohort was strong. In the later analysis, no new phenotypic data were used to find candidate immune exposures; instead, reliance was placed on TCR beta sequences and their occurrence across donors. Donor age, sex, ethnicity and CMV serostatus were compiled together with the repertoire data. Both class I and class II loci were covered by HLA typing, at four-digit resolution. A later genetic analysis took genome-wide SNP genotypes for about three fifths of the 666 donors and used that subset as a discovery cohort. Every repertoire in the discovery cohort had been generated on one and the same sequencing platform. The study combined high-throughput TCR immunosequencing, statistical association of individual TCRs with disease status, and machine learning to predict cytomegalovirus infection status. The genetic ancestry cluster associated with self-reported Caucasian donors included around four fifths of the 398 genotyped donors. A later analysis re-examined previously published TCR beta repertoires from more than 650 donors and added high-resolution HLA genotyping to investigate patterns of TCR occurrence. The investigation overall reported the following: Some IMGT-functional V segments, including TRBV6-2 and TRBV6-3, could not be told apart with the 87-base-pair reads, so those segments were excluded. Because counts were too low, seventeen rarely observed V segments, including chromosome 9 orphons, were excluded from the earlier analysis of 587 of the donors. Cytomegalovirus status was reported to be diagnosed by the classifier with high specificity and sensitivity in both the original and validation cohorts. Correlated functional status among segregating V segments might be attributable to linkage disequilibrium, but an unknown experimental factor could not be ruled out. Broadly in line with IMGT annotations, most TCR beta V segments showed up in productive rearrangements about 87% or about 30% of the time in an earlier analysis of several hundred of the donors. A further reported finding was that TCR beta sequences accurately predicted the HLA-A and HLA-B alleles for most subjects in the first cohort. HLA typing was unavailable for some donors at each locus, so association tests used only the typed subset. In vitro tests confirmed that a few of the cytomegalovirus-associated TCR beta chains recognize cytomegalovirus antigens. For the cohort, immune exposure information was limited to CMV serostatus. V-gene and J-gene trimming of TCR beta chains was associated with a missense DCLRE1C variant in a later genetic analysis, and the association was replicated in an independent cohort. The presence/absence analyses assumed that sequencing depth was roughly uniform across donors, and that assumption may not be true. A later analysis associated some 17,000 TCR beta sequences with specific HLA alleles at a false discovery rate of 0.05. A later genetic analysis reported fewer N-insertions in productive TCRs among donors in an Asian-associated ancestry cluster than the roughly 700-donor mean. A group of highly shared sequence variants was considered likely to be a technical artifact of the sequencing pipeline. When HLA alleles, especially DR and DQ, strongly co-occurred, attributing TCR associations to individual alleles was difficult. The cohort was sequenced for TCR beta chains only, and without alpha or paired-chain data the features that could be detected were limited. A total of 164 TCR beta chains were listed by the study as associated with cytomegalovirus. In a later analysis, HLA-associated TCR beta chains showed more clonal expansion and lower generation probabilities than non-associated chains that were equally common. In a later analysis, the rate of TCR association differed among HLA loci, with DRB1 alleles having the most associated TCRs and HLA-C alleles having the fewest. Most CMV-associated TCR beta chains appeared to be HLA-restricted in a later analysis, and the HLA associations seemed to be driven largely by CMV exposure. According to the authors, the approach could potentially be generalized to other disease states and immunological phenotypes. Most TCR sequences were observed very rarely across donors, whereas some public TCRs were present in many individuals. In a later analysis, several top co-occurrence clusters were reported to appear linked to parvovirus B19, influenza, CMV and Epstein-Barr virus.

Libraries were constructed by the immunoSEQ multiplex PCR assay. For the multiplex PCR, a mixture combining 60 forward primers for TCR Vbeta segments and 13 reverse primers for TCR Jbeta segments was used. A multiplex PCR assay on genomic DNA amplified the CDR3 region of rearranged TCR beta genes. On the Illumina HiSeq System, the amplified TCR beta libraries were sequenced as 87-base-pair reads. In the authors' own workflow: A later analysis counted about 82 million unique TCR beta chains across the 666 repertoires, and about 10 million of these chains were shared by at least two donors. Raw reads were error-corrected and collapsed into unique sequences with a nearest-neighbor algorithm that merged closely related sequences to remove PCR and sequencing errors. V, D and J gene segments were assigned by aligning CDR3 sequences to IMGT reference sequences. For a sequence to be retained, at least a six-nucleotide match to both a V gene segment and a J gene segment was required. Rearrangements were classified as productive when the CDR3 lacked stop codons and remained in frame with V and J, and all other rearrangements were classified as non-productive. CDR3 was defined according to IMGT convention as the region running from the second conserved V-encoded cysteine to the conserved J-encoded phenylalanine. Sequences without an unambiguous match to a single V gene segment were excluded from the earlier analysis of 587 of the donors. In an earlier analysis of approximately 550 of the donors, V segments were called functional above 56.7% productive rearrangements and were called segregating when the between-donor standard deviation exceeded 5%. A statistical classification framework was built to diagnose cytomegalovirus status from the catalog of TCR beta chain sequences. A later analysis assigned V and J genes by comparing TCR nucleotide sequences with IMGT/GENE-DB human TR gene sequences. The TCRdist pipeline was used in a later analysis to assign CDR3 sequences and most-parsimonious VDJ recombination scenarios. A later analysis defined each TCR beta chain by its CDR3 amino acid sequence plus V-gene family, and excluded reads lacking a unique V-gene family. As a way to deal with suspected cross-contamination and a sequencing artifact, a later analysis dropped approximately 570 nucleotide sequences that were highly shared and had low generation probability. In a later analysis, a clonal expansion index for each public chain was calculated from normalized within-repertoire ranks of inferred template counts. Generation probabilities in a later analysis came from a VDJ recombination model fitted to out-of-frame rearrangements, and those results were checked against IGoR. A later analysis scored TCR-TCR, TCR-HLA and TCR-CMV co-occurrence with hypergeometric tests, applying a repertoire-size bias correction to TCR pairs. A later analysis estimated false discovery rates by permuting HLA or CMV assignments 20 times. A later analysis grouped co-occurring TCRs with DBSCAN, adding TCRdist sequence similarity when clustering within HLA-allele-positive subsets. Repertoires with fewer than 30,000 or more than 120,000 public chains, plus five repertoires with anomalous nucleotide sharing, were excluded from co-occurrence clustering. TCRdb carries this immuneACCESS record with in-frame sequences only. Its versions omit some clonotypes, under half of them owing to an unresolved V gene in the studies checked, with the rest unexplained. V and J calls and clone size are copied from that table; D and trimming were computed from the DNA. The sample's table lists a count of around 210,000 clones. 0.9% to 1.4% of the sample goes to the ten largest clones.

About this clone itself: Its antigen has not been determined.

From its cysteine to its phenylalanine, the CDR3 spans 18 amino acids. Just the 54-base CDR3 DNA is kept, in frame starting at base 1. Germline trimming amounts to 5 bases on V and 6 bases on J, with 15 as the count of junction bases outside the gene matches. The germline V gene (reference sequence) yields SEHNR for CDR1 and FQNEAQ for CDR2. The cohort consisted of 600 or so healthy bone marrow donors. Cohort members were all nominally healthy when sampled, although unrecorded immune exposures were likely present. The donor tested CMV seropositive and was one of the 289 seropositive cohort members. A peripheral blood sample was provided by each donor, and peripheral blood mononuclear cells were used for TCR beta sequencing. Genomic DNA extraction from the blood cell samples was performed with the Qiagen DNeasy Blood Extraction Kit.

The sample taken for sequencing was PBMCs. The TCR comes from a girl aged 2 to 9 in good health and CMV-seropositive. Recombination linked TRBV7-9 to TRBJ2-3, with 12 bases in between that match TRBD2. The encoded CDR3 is CASSQPTSGSVPHDTQYF. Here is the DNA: TGTGCCAGCAGCCAACCGACTAGCGGGAGTGTCCCACACGATACGCAGTATTTT.